This T cell receptor (beta chain) was recorded in a study of T cell repertoires in cytomegalovirus infection. Background on the study: Both CMV infection and a matching HLA type were indicated by public TCR beta signatures. Points from the study as a whole: Clonotypes of TCR beta that were HLA-C-restricted and CMV-specific dominated the ex vivo response.

A few counts support this clonotype. The target antigen is unknown. Via MiXCR, TCRdb re-called the reads, giving one row per CDR3 protein. This sample has approximately 270,000 distinct CDR3 sequences; approximately 22% occur once, and the top ten carry about 20%. V lost 5 bases to trimming and J lost 4 bases; unmatched junction nucleotides: 3. The CDR3 is 13 residues long. The V gene's germline CDR1 is MNHEY and CDR2 SMNVEV (reference sequence). The origin of this receptor is a human donor in good health (CMV status not recorded). Some clones in this sample may be carry-over from other donors' samples. Sequencing was performed on cultured PBMCs, taken from culture after CMV antigen stimulation. This chain uses TRBV27 with TRBJ2-5; 8 nucleotides agree with TRBD2. CDR3 DNA sequence: TGTGCCAGCAGTAACCTAGCGGGAGAGACCCAGTACTTC. This sequence encodes CASSNLAGETQYF.